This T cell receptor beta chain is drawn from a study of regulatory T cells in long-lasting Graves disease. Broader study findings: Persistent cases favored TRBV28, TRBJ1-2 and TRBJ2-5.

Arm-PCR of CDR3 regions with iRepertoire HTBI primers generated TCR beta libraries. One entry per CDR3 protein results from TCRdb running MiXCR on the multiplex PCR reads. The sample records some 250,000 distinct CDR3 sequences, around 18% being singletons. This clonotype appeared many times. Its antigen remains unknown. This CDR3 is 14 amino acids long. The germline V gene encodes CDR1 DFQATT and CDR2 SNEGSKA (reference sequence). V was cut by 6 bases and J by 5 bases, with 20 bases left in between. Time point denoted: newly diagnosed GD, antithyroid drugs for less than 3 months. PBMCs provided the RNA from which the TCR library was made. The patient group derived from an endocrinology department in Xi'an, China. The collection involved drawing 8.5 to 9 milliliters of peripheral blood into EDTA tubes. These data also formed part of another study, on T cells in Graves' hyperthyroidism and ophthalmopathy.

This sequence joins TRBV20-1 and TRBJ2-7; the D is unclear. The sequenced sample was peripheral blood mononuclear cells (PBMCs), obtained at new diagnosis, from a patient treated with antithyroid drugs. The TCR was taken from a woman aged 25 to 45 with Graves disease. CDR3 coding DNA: TGCAGTGCCCATTCCAGTCGCGGACGTAACGAGCAGTACTTC. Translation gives CSAHSSRGRNEQYF.